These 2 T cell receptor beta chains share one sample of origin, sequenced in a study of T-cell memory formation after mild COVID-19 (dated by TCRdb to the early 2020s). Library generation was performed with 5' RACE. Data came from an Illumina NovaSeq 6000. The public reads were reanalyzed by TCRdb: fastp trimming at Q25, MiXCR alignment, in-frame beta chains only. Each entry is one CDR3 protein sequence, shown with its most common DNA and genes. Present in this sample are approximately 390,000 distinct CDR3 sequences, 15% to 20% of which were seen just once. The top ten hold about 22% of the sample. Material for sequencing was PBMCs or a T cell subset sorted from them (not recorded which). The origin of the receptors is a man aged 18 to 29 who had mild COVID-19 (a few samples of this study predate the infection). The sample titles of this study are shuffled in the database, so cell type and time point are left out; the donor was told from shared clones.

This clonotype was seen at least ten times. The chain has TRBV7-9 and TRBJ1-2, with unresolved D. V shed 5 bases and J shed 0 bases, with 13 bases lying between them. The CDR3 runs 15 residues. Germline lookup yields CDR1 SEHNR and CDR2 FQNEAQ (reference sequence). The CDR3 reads CASSLRGPSNYGYTF. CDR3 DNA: TGTGCCAGCAGCCTCCGAGGGCCTTCTAACTATGGCTACACCTTC.

In nucleotides, the CDR3 is TGCGCCAGCAGCCAAGCGTCCGGAAGCTCTGGGGCCAACGTCCTGACTTTC. It is translated as CASSQASGSSGANVLTF. The genes are TRBV4-1 and TRBJ2-6, with D unclear. The CDR3 covers 17 residues. Trimming cost V 1 base and J 0 bases, with 10 bases left between them. CDR1 is MGHRA, CDR2 YSYEKL, per germline.